A few counts support the clone carrying this TCR beta chain. Its antigen is still unknown. This CDR3 comprises 16 residues. Germline V gene sequence: CDR1 WNHNN, CDR2 SYGVQD (reference sequence). Trimming pared 4 bases from V and 0 bases from J, leaving 13 bases between. As to time point: week 35, safety follow-up. Each vaccine dose was 300 ug of mutant IDH1 20-mer peptide, with topical imiquimod. This entry belongs to a study of a mutant IDH1 vaccine in newly diagnosed glioma. Method: immunoSEQ multiplex PCR; TCRdb's copy keeps in-frame clones and lacks some. The repertoire holds 45,000 to 50,000 clones, roughly 91% seen once, with around 6% in the top ten.

Specimen: PBMCs, collected from a glioma patient whose treatment included an IDH1 peptide vaccine. The genes are TRBV10-1 and TRBJ1-5; D unresolved. The TCR comes from a woman between 40 and 50 years old with glioma. The CDR3 here is CASSVEGLNSNQPQHF. The CDR3 DNA sequence: TGCGCCAGCAGTGTGGAGGGCCTGAATAGCAATCAGCCCCAGCATTTT.